This T cell receptor (beta chain) was identified during a study of CD8 T cells in Susac syndrome. Reverse transcription of roughly 0.45 to 1 ug RNA was carried out with random hexamers. Across 54 Vbeta and 13 Jbeta, TCR beta CDR3 was amplified with immunoSEQ multiplex PCR. TCRdb independently ran MiXCR on the immunoSEQ multiplex PCR reads; one entry per CDR3 protein. This table holds some 200,000 distinct CDR3 sequences, more than 85% found once. Study observations and caveats: Total CD8+ and CD8+ TEMRA repertoires contained fewer than 20 and five Susac-specific public clones, respectively.

TEMRA cells underwent FACS enrichment and CD8+ and CD4+ T cells underwent negative isolation. About this clonotype itself: Its antigen is unknown.

This CDR3 contains 17 residues. Per germline, CDR1 MGHRA and CDR2 YSYEKL. V lost 1 base and J 4 bases, leaving 20 bases between the germline ends. The gene calls are TRBV4-1 and TRBJ2-7; perhaps TRBD2 as D (6 bases). Specimen: CD8+ T cells from PBMCs. The source of this sequence is a human donor with Susac syndrome. CDR3: CASSQVTGSPLGYEQYF. The CDR3 DNA reads as TGCGCCAGCAGCCAAGTTACCGGGAGCCCGTTGGGATACGAGCAGTACTTC.